What follows are 31 T cell receptor beta chains derived from one specimen sequenced in a study of blood T cell repertoires in COVID-19. Method: immunoSEQ multiplex PCR; TCRdb's copy keeps in-frame clones and lacks some. The sample comprises about 180,000 clones, around 77% of which are singletons, and approximately 6.2% rests with the top ten. Sequences were obtained from peripheral blood. Receptors originate from an older man with active or convalescent COVID-19.

The chain carries TRBV7-2 and TRBJ2-7, with a tentative D call TRBD2 (5 bases). CDR1 is SGHTA and CDR2 is FQGNSA in the germline V gene. This CDR3 has 13 amino acids. V shed 4 bases and J shed 0 bases, with 7 bases lying between them. The CDR3: CASSSGSSYEQYF. CDR3 in DNA: TGTGCCAGCAGCTCGGGGAGCTCCTACGAGCAGTACTTC.

The chain recombines TRBV6-1 with TRBJ1-5; 8 positions match TRBD1. Germline-derived CDR1 and CDR2 are MNHNS and SASEGT. This CDR3 contains 16 residues. Trimming removed 4 bases from V and 4 bases from J; junction bases left unmatched: 9. The CDR3 region is CASSALPGQVNQPQHF. CDR3 nucleotide sequence: TGTGCCAGCAGTGCTCTACCGGGACAGGTGAATCAGCCCCAGCATTTT.

The chain is built from TRBV2 and TRBJ1-1; D unresolved. The V end lost 7 bases, the J end lost 0 bases, and 12 bases lay between the germline ends. This CDR3 has 14 amino acids. Per germline, CDR1 SNHLY and CDR2 FYNNEI. The CDR3 sequence is CASNPGRVNTEAFF. CDR3 coding DNA: TGTGCCAGCAACCCCGGCCGGGTGAACACTGAAGCTTTCTTT.

This clone was detected only a few times. The chain links TRBV2 to TRBJ2-3, with D possibly matching TRBD2 (6 bases). Germline assignment: CDR1 SNHLY and CDR2 FYNNEI. V was shortened by 8 bases and J by 0 bases, with 6 bases between the two germline ends. The CDR3 has 12 residues. CDR3 sequence reads: CASGLSTDTQYF. The CDR3 region has the DNA TGTGCCAGCGGACTAAGCACAGATACGCAGTATTTT. The variable domain in full, completed from reference TRBV2 and TRBJ2-3, reads EPEVTQTPSHQVTQMGQEVILRCVPISNHLYFYWYRQILGQKVEFLVSFYNNEISEKSEIFDDQFSVERPDGSNFTLKIRSTKLEDSAMYFCASGLSTDTQYFGPGTRLTVL.

The rearrangement links TRBV6-2 or TRBV6-3 to TRBJ2-1, with a possible D match to TRBD2 (6 bases). This CDR3 contains 16 residues. Trimming took 2 bases from V and 2 from J, leaving 13 bases between them. Germline CDR1 is MNHEY and CDR2 is SVGEGT. CDR3 residues: CASSYGGSRPYNEQFF. In nucleotides, the CDR3 is TGTGCCAGCAGTTACGGGGGGTCGAGGCCCTACAATGAGCAGTTCTTC.

The V call is TRBV11-2, the J call TRBJ2-1; D not certain. V lost 0 bases to trimming and J lost 2 bases, with 11 bases between them. Germline CDR1 and CDR2: SGHAT and FQNNGV. This CDR3 is 16 amino acids long. The CDR3 region is CASSLDRGRTYNEQFF. CDR3 coding DNA: TGTGCCAGCAGCTTAGATCGTGGCAGAACCTACAATGAGCAGTTCTTC.

The genes are TRBV30 and TRBJ1-5; D perhaps matches TRBD1 (5 bases). The germline gives CDR1 GTSNPN, CDR2 SVGIG (reference sequence). The V and J ends lost 3 bases and 5 bases respectively, with 11 bases between them. The CDR3 extends over 13 amino acids. The CDR3 sequence: CAWSRGWDQPQHF. CDR3 bases: TGTGCCTGGAGCCGGGGGTGGGATCAGCCCCAGCATTTT.

V gene TRBV15 combines with J gene TRBJ2-1; D gene uncertain. Trimming removed 0 bases from V and 0 bases from J, with 12 bases in between. The V gene's germline CDR1 is LNHNV and CDR2 YYDKDF (reference sequence). CDR3 length: 17 residues. This CDR3 reads CATSRDWAVSSYNEQFF. The DNA of the CDR3 is TGTGCCACCAGCAGAGATTGGGCAGTAAGCTCCTACAATGAGCAGTTCTTC.

The chain joins TRBV18 to TRBJ2-1; tentatively, D is TRBD1 (5 bases). This CDR3 region has 14 residues. Germline lookup yields CDR1 KGHSH and CDR2 LQKENI. Trimming pared 3 bases from V and 5 bases from J, leaving 11 bases between. CDR3 sequence reads: CASSPGQFHNEQFF. DNA of the CDR3: TGTGCCAGCTCACCGGGGCAGTTCCACAATGAGCAGTTCTTC. Combining the CDR3 with reference TRBV18 and TRBJ2-1 gives the whole variable domain NAGVMQNPRHLVRRRGQEARLRCSPMKGHSHVYWYRQLPEEGLKFMVYLQKENIIDESGMPKERFSAEFPKEGPSILRIQQVVRGDSAAYFCASSPGQFHNEQFFGPGTRLTVL.

The chain couples TRBV11-2 to TRBJ2-7; D is unresolved. V lost 6 bases and J lost 3, with 18 bases in between. This CDR3 contains 15 residues. CDR1 is SGHAT and CDR2 is FQNNGV in the germline V gene. CDR3 protein: CASSLLATYRYEQYF. The CDR3 DNA reads as TGTGCCAGCAGTCTCTTAGCTACGTACCGCTACGAGCAGTACTTC.

This clone appeared a few times. The chain employs TRBV27 and TRBJ2-3; 10 bases align to TRBD1. This CDR3 has 14 residues. The germline CDR1 and CDR2 sequences are MNHEY and SMNVEV (reference sequence). With 7 bases clipped from V and 6 bases from J, the junction kept 7 bases outside the gene matches. CDR3 sequence: CASTSGTGADTQYF. For the CDR3, the DNA is TGTGCCAGCACCTCCGGGACAGGGGCGGATACGCAGTATTTT.

This sequence joins TRBV10-3 and TRBJ1-2; no firm D call. Trimming removed 4 bases at V and 3 bases at J, with 12 bases between. The CDR3 sequence is 14 residues long. Germline V gene data show CDR1 as ENHRY and CDR2 as SYGVKD. In nucleotides, the CDR3 is TGTGCCATCAGTGGGTCGGAGACCTACTATGGCTACACCTTC. It is translated as CAISGSETYYGYTF.

V is TRBV3-1 (or the pseudogene TRBV3-2) and J is TRBJ1-1; D is undetermined. Germline V lookup: CDR1 LGHDT, CDR2 YNNKEL (reference sequence). The CDR3 extends over 13 amino acids. Deletions cut 1 base from V and 7 bases from J, with 10 bases between. Here the CDR3 DNA reads TGTGCCAGCAGCCAAGTTGGAGTTTTTGAAGCTTTCTTT. It encodes CASSQVGVFEAFF.

The V call is TRBV21-1, the J call TRBJ1-2; the table gives TRBD1 as D, unverified against the DNA. TRBV21-1 is a listed pseudogene. CDR3 length: 11 amino acids. CDR3 nucleotide sequence: TGTGCCAGCATACGTCGGGACAGGCGAACCTTC. Protein: CASIRRDRRTF.

This sequence joins TRBV5-4 and TRBJ1-2; no clear D. The V end was cut by 4 bases, the J end by 7 bases, with 14 bases between. Germline V gene lookup returns CDR1 SGHNT and CDR2 YYREEE (reference sequence). This CDR3 is built from 13 residues. The CDR3 DNA follows: TGTGCCAGCAGCCTAACGGGAGGGCCTGGCTACACCTTC. This gives the protein CASSLTGGPGYTF.

The J gene is TRBJ1-3, the V gene TRBV18; no firm D call. Trimming cost V 5 bases and J 4 bases, with 12 bases left between them. The CDR3 is 14 amino acids. CDR1 and CDR2 (germline): KGHSH, LQKENI. The CDR3 loop is CASSIPVQGNTIYF. Here the CDR3 DNA reads TGTGCCAGCTCAATACCAGTACAGGGAAACACCATATATTTT.

V gene TRBV19 combines with J gene TRBJ1-2; 8 bases agree with TRBD1. From germline, CDR1 is LNHDA and CDR2 SQIVND (reference sequence). There are 17 residues in the CDR3. Trimming at V came to 10 bases and at J to 5 bases, leaving 21 bases not matched to a gene. The CDR3 coding sequence is TGTGCCACCTTGGGAGAAATCGACAGGGGAGCTCGTTATGGCTACACCTTC. Amino acids: CATLGEIDRGARYGYTF. The full variable domain, rest sourced from reference TRBV19 and TRBJ1-2, is DGGITQSPKYLFRKEGQNVTLSCEQNLNHDAMYWYRQDPGQGLRLIYYSQIVNDFQKGDIAEGYSVSREKKESFPLTVTSAQKNPTAFYLCATLGEIDRGARYGYTFGSGTRLTVV.

The rearrangement uses TRBV19 and TRBJ2-5; TRBD2 aligns across 11 bases. Germline-derived CDR1 and CDR2 are LNHDA and SQIVND (reference sequence). This CDR3 contains 15 residues. Germline trimming cut 7 bases from V and 5 bases from J; bases unmatched to any gene: 9. The CDR3 coding sequence is TGTGCCAGTAAAGGGCTAGCGGGGGGTCCCGAGACCCAGTACTTC. This translates into CASKGLAGGPETQYF.

The chain joins TRBV6-5 to TRBJ1-6; possible D gene TRBD1, 5 bases. The CDR3 totals 15 residues. Germline V gene sequence: CDR1 MNHEY, CDR2 SVGAGI. Trimming pared 7 bases from V and 9 bases from J, leaving 19 bases between. The CDR3 protein is CASTQYRLRSSPLHF. In DNA form, the CDR3 reads TGTGCCAGCACTCAGTACAGGTTGAGGTCTTCACCCCTCCACTTT.

The V and J genes are TRBV30 and TRBJ2-3, with 8 nucleotides matching TRBD1. Trimming removed 0 bases from V and 0 bases from J; junction bases left unmatched: 2. Germline CDR1 is GTSNPN and CDR2 is SVGIG (reference sequence). This CDR3 is 15 amino acids long. This chain's CDR3 is CAWSVQGESTDTQYF. CDR3 DNA sequence: TGTGCCTGGAGTGTACAGGGGGAGAGCACAGATACGCAGTATTTT.

The chain has TRBV24-1 and TRBJ1-6; the match to TRBD1 covers 9 bases. V lost 11 bases, J lost 2 bases, and 0 bases stayed unmatched. Per germline, CDR1 KGHDR and CDR2 SFDVKD. CDR3 length: 13 residues. This chain's CDR3 is CANRGPYNSPLHF. The CDR3 bases are TGTGCCAACAGGGGGCCCTATAATTCACCCCTCCACTTT.

The chain employs TRBV4-3 and TRBJ1-6; D call uncertain. The CDR3 runs 15 residues. Germline-derived CDR1 and CDR2 are LGHNA and YSLEER. The V end lost 1 base, the J end lost 0 bases, and 4 bases lay between the germline ends. The CDR3 DNA sequence: TGCGCCAGCAGCCAAGTATACTCCTATAATTCACCCCTCCACTTT. Protein: CASSQVYSYNSPLHF.

There are a few counts of this clone. This chain links TRBV9 with TRBJ1-2; possibly TRBD1 for D (6 bases). Trimming pared 0 bases from V and 7 bases from J, leaving 13 bases between. Germline loops: CDR1 SGDLS, CDR2 YYNGEE. This CDR3 has 14 amino acids. The CDR3 protein is CASSVEDNRAGYTF. The CDR3 DNA is TGTGCCAGCAGCGTAGAAGATAACAGGGCTGGCTACACCTTC.

The chain uses TRBV3-1 (or the pseudogene TRBV3-2) and TRBJ2-7; D may be TRBD1 (6 bases). The CDR3 runs to 15 residues. Per the germline V gene, CDR1 is LGHDT and CDR2 is YNNKEL (reference sequence). V was cut by 1 base and J by 4 bases, with 14 bases left in between. The CDR3 nucleotides are TGTGCCAGCAGCCAAGCAGGGGCCCTGGGTTACGAGCAGTACTTC. Residues: CASSQAGALGYEQYF.

The V gene is TRBV7-8, the J gene TRBJ2-7; 13 nucleotides line up with TRBD2. V trimming: 2 bases; J trimming: 1 base; junction bases outside the gene matches: 11. This CDR3 is built from 19 residues. In germline, CDR1 is SGHVS, CDR2 FQNEAQ. CDR3 DNA: TGTGCCAGCAGCTTACCCATCAGGAGGACTAGCGGGAGTTCCTACGAGCAGTACTTC. Its protein is CASSLPIRRTSGSSYEQYF.

The chain carries TRBV5-1 and TRBJ1-6; 9 bases map to TRBD1. The CDR3 has 15 residues. Germline CDR1 reads SGHRS; CDR2 reads YFSETQ. Trimming took 4 bases from V and 8 from J; bases not matched to a gene: 7. CDR3 in DNA: TGCGCCAGCAGCCGGGGACAGGGTGGTGATTCACCCCTCCACTTT. Its protein product is CASSRGQGGDSPLHF.

As DNA, the CDR3 is TGTGCCAGCAGTTTAAATCTAGCGGGTCCCTACGAGCAGTACTTC. Amino acids: CASSLNLAGPYEQYF. The chain links TRBV27 to TRBJ2-7; 8 bases line up with TRBD2. The J segment lost 2 bases and the V segment lost 2 bases, leaving 5 bases of the junction unmatched. CDR1 and CDR2 from the germline V gene are MNHEY and SMNVEV (reference sequence). This CDR3 has 15 residues.

The chain carries TRBV28 and TRBJ1-4; D gene ambiguous. The CDR3 has 12 amino acids. Germline-derived CDR1 and CDR2 are MDHEN and SYDVKM. Trimming left V 6 bases short and J 8 bases short, with 10 bases between. In DNA, the CDR3 is TGTGCCAGCAGCCGGTCCGAAGAAAAACTGTTTTTT. Residues: CASSRSEEKLFF.

V gene TRBV5-1 combines with J gene TRBJ1-1; possible D gene TRBD1, 6 bases. This CDR3 has 14 residues. CDR1 is SGHRS and CDR2 is YFSETQ in the germline V gene. The germline V and J ends were trimmed by 4 bases and 5 bases, with 15 bases remaining between them. CDR3 DNA: TGCGCCAGCAGCCCCCACCGGACAGATACTGAAGCTTTCTTT. It is translated as CASSPHRTDTEAFF. The entire variable domain, with the rest obtained from reference TRBV5-1 and TRBJ1-1, is as follows: KAGVTQTPRYLIKTRGQQVTLSCSPISGHRSVSWYQQTPGQGLQFLFEYFSETQRNKGNFPGRFSGRQFSNSRSEMNVSTLELGDSALYLCASSPHRTDTEAFFGQGTRLTVV.

The chain links TRBV13 to TRBJ1-5, with 10 bases that match TRBD1. J was trimmed by 6 bases and V by 1 base; bases with no gene match: 15. The CDR3 runs 19 residues. Looked up from germline, CDR1 is PRHDT and CDR2 is FYEKMQ (reference sequence). CDR3 sequence reads: CASSLEDVGDRGSCQPQHF. CDR3 coding DNA: TGTGCCAGCAGCTTAGAAGACGTAGGGGACAGGGGATCGTGTCAGCCCCAGCATTTT.

The chain combines TRBV9 with TRBJ1-2; D not certain. CDR3 length equals 15 residues. V shed 0 bases and J shed 4 bases, with 13 bases lying between them. Germline V gene lookup returns CDR1 SGDLS and CDR2 YYNGEE. The CDR3 here is CASSVETGRGYGYTF. DNA for the CDR3: TGTGCCAGCAGCGTAGAAACGGGGAGAGGCTATGGCTACACCTTC.